This T cell receptor beta chain was identified in a study of beta chain features in type 1 diabetes (dated 2018 in TCRdb). In terms of the full investigation: Patients and healthy donors did not differ in mean age, gender distribution, total cell number or subset yield. A total of under 120,000,000 sorted cells were examined across all samples, and RNA yield correlated strongly with the number of cells per subset. The study compared TCRB repertoires of sorted circulating CD4+ T cell subsets between recently diagnosed type 1 diabetes patients and matched healthy donors. Whereas all 30 or so donors provided naive and central memory subsets, regulatory and stem cell-like memory subsets were isolated from just 8 patients and roughly eight healthy donors. What the authors observed across the whole study: HLA sub-analyses involved small numbers of individuals, so any influence of HLA type on TCRB rearrangement remained unresolved. Sequencing cDNA rather than genomic DNA could over-represent highly expressing activated cells, although activation and CD3 levels did not differ between groups. Shorter templates might be favored by PCR, yet because patient and control samples were amplified and corrected together, any such skew would affect both groups equally. Naive, central memory and regulatory TCRB repertoires appeared more similar among patients than among healthy donors. At VDJ recombination sites, patients with type 1 diabetes made fewer insertions and deleted more nucleotides, a pattern implying thymic rearrangement abnormalities. Type 1 diabetes patients showed a moderate but significant shortening of TCRB CDR3 length in all four CD4+ subsets.

This clone was counted only a few times. Its target antigen remains unknown. No much larger clone is present one base from it, and per-base qualities are unavailable. The entire amount of isolated RNA was reverse transcribed using the High Capacity cDNA Reverse Transcription Kit, so the sequenced TCRB transcripts were expressed ones. Deep immunoSEQ sequencing was applied to naive, central memory and regulatory T cell samples, giving an average of around 4 million total reads per sample. Sorted cells were lysed in RLT buffer and RNA was extracted with DNase-treated RNeasy Micro or Mini kits, depending on cell number. To prevent cross-contamination, each cell subset was processed individually, whereas patient and healthy donor samples were processed jointly. The immunoSEQ multiplex PCR was used to amplify TCRB sequences from cDNA, yielding 87-bp fragments that span the CDR3 region. Amplicons were sequenced on the Illumina HiSeq platform. The source study handled its data this way. PCR bias was computationally corrected using synthetic template baselines, reads within Hamming distance 2 were collapsed, and singletons that could not be merged were discarded. Reads were aligned against IMGT so that V, D and J genes, CDR3 length and insertions or deletions at six rearrangement sites could be assigned. Within each subset, clonotype counts were normalized to the number of sorted cells before true diversity and Gini coefficients were calculated with the tcR R package. Repertoire sharing was quantified using the overlap coefficient calculated on TCRB nucleotide sequences. Out-of-frame TCRB sequences from naive cells were analyzed as a proxy for the pre-selection repertoire. The source is immuneACCESS, and TCRdb retained only in-frame sequences with V and J called. Part of the clones is not carried over; for the studies checked, unresolved V genes explain less than half of this, and the remainder is unexplained. From that table come the V and J calls and clone size; the DNA was used to work out D and trimming. The sample records hundreds of thousands of clones, over 12% of which are singletons. The ten top clones hold nearly 0.04% of the sample.

Each donor gave one peripheral blood draw, averaging roughly 120 mL, which was collected into heparinised tubes. A BD FACSAria II was used to sort naive, central memory, regulatory and stem cell-like memory CD4+ T cells with a panel that included CD45RO, CCR7, CD25, CD127, CD95 and CD27. All sorted populations exceeded 95% purity. PBMCs were isolated right away by Lymphoprep density gradient centrifugation and were stained directly, without culture. So that batch effects would be minimized, each experiment stained and sorted samples in pairs, pairing one healthy donor with one patient. V gives up 4 bases and J gives up 5 bases, and the segment between their germline ends measures 12 bases. CDR1 and CDR2, per the germline V gene, are SGHRS and YFSETQ. Counted from cysteine to phenylalanine, this CDR3 has 13 amino acids. Only the CDR3 region is kept as DNA, spanning 39 bases read in frame from base 1.

Input material: naive CD4+ T cells from blood. Read against the paper, the sample's cell subset or site label means: true naive CD4+ T cells. The sequence is built from TRBV5-1 and TRBJ2-5, with no D gene named confidently. The sequence derives from a man between 18 and 29 years old with type 1 diabetes. The CDR3: CASSPGPSETQYF. The sequenced DNA: TGCGCCAGCAGCCCGGGCCCTTCCGAGACCCAGTACTTC.